This TCR beta chain was recovered during a study of T-cell reconstitution after alpha-beta-depleted transplantation in children. Study conclusions and caveats: By one year post-transplant, T-cell counts and diversity largely arose from T cells that were newly produced. From surviving recipient T cells and thymic progenitors came the high day-60 TCRbeta diversity observed in some patients. The origin of alpha-beta T cells about two months after transplant was reportedly several hundred expanded graft clones.

This clonotype was picked up one time. Antigen: not known. The CDR3 contains 13 residues. V dropped 8 bases and J dropped 1; count of bases not matched to a gene: 5. Preparation of the TCRbeta library used unique molecular identifiers. MiXCR, applied by TCRdb to the PCR reads, yields one record per CDR3 protein. The table records just over 950,000 distinct CDR3 sequences, about 29% of them present only once. This chain joins TRBV12-3 or TRBV12-4 and TRBJ2-7; 7 bases are shared with TRBD1. The sequenced sample was PBMCs, mostly from graft donor cells, obtained 360 days after TCRalphabeta/CD19-depleted stem cell transplant. The clonotype comes from a boy younger than two who had a stem cell transplant for SCID, so the T cells may come from the graft donor. The CDR3 loop is CASLQGSSYEQYF. The CDR3 DNA is TGTGCCAGCCTACAGGGGTCATCCTACGAGCAGTACTTC.